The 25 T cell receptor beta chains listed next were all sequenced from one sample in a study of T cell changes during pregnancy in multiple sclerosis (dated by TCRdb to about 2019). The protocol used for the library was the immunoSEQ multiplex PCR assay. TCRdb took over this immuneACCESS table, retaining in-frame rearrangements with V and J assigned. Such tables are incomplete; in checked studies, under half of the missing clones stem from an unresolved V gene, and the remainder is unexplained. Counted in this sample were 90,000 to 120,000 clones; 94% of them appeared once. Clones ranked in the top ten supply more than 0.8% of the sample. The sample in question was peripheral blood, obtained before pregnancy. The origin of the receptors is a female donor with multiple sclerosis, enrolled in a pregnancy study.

CDR3 amino acids: CATRPSRDRKDEQYF. DNA of the CDR3: TGCGCCACCCGCCCATCCCGGGACAGAAAGGACGAGCAGTACTTC. This chain joins TRBV10-1 and TRBJ2-7; TRBD1 matches at 7 bases. The length of the CDR3 is 15 residues. V lost 10 bases to trimming and J lost 5 bases; unmatched junction nucleotides: 17. Germline values: CDR1 WNHNN, CDR2 SYGVQD (reference sequence).

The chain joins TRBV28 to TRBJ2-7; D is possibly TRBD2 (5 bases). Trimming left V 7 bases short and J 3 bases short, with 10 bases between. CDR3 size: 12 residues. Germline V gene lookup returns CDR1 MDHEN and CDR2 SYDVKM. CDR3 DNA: TGTGCCAGCAACGAGGGATTCTACGAGCAGTACTTC. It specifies CASNEGFYEQYF. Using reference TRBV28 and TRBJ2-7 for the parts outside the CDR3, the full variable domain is DVKVTQSSRYLVKRTGEKVFLECVQDMDHENMFWYRQDPGLGLRLIYFSYDVKMKEKGDIPEGYSVSREKKERFSLILESASTNQTSMYLCASNEGFYEQYFGPGTRLTVT.

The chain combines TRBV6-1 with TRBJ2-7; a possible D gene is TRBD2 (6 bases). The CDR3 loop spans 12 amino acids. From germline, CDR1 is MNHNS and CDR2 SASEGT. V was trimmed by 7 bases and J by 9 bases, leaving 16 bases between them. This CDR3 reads CASTRGSPWQYF. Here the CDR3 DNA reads TGTGCCAGCACCCGGGGGAGCCCCTGGCAGTACTTC.

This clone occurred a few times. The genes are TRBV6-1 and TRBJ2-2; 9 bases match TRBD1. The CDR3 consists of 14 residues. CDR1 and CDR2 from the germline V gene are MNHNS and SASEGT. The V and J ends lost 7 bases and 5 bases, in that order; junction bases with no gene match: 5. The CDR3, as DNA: TGTGCCAGCAAGAGGGACAGGGCGACCGGGGAGCTGTTTTTT. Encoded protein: CASKRDRATGELFF.

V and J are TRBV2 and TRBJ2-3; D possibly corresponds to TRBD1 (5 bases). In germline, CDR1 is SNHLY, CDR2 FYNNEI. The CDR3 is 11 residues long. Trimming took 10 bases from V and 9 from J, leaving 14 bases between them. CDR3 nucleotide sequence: TGTGCCACCATGACCAGGGCCACGCAGTATTTT. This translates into CATMTRATQYF.

In DNA, the CDR3 is TGTGCCAGCAGTAGACGACTAGGAGATACGCAGTATTTT. It yields the protein CASSRRLGDTQYF. The chain is built from TRBV6-5 and TRBJ2-3; possibly TRBD2 for D (6 bases). There are 13 residues in the CDR3. The V gene's germline CDR1 is MNHEY and CDR2 SVGAGI. V was pared by 5 bases and J by 5 bases, with 11 bases between.

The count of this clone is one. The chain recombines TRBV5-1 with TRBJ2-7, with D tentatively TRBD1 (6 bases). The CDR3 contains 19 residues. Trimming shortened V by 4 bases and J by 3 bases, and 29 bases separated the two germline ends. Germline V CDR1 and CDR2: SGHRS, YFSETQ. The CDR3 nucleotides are TGCGCCAGCAGCCCAACTCCGTTCACAGGGTCGGGGTCCTTCTACGAGCAGTACTTC. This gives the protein CASSPTPFTGSGSFYEQYF.

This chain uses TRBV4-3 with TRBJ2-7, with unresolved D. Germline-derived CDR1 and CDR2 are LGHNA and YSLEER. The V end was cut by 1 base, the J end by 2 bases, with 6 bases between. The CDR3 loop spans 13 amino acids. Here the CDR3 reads CASSQGQAYEQYF. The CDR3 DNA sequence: TGCGCCAGCAGCCAAGGACAAGCCTACGAGCAGTACTTC.

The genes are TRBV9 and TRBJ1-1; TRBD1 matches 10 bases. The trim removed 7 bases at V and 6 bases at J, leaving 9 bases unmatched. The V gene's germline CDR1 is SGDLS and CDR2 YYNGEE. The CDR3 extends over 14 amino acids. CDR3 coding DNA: TGTGCCAGCTCGCCGGGGACAGGGGCTTCTGAAGCTTTCTTT. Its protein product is CASSPGTGASEAFF. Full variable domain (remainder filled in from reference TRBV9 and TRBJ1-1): DSGVTQTPKHLITATGQRVTLRCSPRSGDLSVYWYQQSLDQGLQFLIQYYNGEERAKGNILERFSAQQFPDLHSELNLSSLELGDSALYFCASSPGTGASEAFFGQGTRLTVV.

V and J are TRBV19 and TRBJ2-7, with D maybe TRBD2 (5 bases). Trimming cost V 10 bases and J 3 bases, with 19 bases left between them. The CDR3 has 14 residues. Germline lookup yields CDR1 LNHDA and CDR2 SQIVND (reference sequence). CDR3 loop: CATPYSVSIYEQYF. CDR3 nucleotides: TGTGCCACCCCATATAGCGTTAGCATCTACGAGCAGTACTTC. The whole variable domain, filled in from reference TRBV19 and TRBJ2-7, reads DGGITQSPKYLFRKEGQNVTLSCEQNLNHDAMYWYRQDPGQGLRLIYYSQIVNDFQKGDIAEGYSVSREKKESFPLTVTSAQKNPTAFYLCATPYSVSIYEQYFGPGTRLTVT.

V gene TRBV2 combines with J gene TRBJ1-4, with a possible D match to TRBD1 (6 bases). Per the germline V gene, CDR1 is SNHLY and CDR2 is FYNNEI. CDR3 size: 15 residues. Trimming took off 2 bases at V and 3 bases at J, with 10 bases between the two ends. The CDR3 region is CASSEQRTANEKLFF. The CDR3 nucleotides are TGTGCCAGCAGTGAACAGAGGACAGCTAATGAAAAACTGTTTTTT.

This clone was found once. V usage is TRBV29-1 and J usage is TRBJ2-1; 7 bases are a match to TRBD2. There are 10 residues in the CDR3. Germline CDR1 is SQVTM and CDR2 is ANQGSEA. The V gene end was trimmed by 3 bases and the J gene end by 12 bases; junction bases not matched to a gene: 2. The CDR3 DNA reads TGCAGCGTTGAGAGCGGGGTGCAGTTCTTC. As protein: CSVESGVQFF.

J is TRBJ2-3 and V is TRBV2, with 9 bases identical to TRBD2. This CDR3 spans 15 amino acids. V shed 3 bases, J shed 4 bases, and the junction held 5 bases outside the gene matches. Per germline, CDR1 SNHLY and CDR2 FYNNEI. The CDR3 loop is CASSDSLAGSDTQYF. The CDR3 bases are TGTGCCAGCAGTGATTCCCTAGCGGGATCAGATACGCAGTATTTT.

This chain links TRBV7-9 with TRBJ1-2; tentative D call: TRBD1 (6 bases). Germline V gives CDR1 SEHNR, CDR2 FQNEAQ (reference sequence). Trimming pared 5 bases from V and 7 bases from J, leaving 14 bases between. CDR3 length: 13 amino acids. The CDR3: CASSNRAGAGYTF. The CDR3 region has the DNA TGTGCCAGCAGCAACAGGGCAGGAGCTGGCTACACCTTC.

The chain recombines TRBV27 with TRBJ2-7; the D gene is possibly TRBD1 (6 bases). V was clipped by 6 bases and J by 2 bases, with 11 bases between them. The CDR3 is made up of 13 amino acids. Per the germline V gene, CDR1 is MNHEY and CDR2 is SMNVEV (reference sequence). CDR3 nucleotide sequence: TGTGCCAGCAGCGAACGGACAGCCTACGAGCAGTACTTC. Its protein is CASSERTAYEQYF.

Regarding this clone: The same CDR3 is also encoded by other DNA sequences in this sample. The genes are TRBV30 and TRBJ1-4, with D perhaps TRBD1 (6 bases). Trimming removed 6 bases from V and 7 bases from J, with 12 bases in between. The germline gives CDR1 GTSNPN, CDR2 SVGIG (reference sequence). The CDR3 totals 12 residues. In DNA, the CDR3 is TGTGCCTGCCGCGCAGGGGCTGAAAAACTGTTTTTT. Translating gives CACRAGAEKLFF.

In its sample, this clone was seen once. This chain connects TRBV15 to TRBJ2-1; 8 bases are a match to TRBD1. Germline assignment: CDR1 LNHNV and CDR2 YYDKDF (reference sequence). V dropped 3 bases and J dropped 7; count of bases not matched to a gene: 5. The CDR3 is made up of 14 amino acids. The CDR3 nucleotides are TGTGCCACCAGCAGCGACTGGGACAGGAATGAGCAGTTCTTC. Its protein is CATSSDWDRNEQFF. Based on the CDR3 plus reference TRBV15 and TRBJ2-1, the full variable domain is DAMVIQNPRYQVTQFGKPVTLSCSQTLNHNVMYWYQQKSSQAPKLLFHYYDKDFNNEADTPDNFQSRRPNTSFCFLDIRSPGLGDTAMYLCATSSDWDRNEQFFGPGTRLTVL.

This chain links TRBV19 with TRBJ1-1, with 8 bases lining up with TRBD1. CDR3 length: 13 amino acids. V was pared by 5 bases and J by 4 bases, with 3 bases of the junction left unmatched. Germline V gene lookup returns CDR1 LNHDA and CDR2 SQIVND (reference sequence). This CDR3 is CASSRGQGTEAFF. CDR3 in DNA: TGTGCCAGTAGTCGCGGACAGGGCACTGAAGCTTTCTTT.

The CDR3 sequence: CASSHNGQGGEKLFF. The CDR3 nucleotides read TGCGCCAGCAGCCATAACGGACAGGGGGGAGAAAAACTGTTTTTT. V is TRBV4-1 and J is TRBJ1-4; 10 nucleotides align to TRBD1. With 3 bases clipped from V and 8 bases from J, the junction kept 6 bases outside the gene matches. CDR1 is MGHRA and CDR2 is YSYEKL in the germline V gene. The CDR3 totals 15 residues.

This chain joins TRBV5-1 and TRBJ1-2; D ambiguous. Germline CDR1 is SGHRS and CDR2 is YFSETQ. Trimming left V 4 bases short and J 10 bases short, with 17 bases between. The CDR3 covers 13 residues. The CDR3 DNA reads TGCGCCAGCAGCCTCGGACTCAGCAGTGACTACACCTTC. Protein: CASSLGLSSDYTF.

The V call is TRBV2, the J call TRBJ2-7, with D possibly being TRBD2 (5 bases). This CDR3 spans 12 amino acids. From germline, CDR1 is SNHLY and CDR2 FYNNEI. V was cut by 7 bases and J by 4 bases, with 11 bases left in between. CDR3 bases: TGTGCCAGCAAAAGGGAGCGATACGAGCAGTACTTC. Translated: CASKRERYEQYF.

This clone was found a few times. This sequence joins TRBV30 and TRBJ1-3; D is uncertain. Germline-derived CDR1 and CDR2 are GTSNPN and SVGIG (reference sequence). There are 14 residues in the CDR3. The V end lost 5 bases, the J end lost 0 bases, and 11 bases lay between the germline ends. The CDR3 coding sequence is TGTGCCTGGGCCACGCGGAGCTCTGGAAACACCATATATTTT. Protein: CAWATRSSGNTIYF.

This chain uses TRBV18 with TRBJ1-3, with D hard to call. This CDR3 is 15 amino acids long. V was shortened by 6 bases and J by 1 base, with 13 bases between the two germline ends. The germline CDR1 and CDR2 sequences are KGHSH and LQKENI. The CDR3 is CASSQEGLSGNTIYF. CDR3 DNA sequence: TGTGCCAGCTCTCAAGAGGGATTATCTGGAAACACCATATATTTT. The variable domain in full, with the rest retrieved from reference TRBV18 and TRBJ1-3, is NAGVMQNPRHLVRRRGQEARLRCSPMKGHSHVYWYRQLPEEGLKFMVYLQKENIIDESGMPKERFSAEFPKEGPSILRIQQVVRGDSAAYFCASSQEGLSGNTIYFGEGSWLTVV.

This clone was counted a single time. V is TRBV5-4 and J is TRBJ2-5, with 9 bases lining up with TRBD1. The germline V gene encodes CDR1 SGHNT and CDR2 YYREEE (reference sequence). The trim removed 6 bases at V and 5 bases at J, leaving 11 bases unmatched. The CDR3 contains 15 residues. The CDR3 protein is CASKSTGGDLETQYF. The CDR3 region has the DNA TGTGCCAGCAAAAGCACAGGGGGCGATCTGGAGACCCAGTACTTC.

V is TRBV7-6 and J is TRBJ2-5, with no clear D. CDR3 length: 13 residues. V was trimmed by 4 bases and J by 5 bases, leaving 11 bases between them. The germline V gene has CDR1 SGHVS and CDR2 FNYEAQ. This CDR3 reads CASSSLGQETQYF. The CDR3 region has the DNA TGTGCCAGCAGCTCCTTGGGCCAGGAGACCCAGTACTTC. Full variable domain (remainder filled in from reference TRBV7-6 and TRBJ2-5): GAGVSQSPRYKVTKRGQDVALRCDPISGHVSLYWYRQALGQGPEFLTYFNYEAQQDKSGLPNDRFSAERPEGSISTLTIQRTEQRDSAMYRCASSSLGQETQYFGPGTRLLVL.